Here is one TCR beta chain with its context. Assay used: immunoSEQ multiplex PCR; TCRdb lists only in-frame clones, some missing. The sample includes hundreds of thousands of clones, around 90% of them seen just once. This specimen belongs to a study of blood T cell repertoires in COVID-19. V shed 5 bases and J shed 5 bases, with 13 bases lying between them. In germline, CDR1 is LNHDA, CDR2 SQIVND (reference sequence). CDR3 length equals 14 residues. Participant reports of clinical history set cohort assignment. The receptor comes from a woman aged 50 to 65 with acute COVID-19. V is TRBV19 and J is TRBJ2-1; D is possibly TRBD2 (6 bases). The sample consisted of PBMCs or T cells enriched from blood (not recorded which). Here the CDR3 DNA reads TGTGCCAGTAGTGGAACGGGAGCCAACAATGAGCAGTTCTTC. Translation: CASSGTGANNEQFF.